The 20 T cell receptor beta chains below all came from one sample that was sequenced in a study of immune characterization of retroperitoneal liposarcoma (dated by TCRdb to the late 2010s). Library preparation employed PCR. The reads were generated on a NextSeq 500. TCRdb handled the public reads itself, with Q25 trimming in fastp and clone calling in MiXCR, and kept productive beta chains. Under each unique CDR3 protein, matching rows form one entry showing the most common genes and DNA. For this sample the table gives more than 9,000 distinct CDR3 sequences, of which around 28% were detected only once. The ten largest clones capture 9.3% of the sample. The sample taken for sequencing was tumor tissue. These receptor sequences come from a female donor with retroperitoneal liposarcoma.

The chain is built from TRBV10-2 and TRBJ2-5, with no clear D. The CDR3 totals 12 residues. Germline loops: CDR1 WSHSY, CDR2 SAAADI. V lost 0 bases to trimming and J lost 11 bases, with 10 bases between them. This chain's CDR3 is CASSESFNEQYF. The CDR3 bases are TGCGCCAGCAGTGAGTCGTTTAATGAGCAGTACTTC.

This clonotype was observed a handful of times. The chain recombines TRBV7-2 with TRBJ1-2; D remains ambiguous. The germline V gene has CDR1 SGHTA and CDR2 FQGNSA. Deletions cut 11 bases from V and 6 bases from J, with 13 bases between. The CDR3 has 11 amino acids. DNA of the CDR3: TGTGCCCCCCCGGGGTTTCATGGCTACACCTTC. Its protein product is CAPPGFHGYTF.

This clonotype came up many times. The CDR3 DNA reads as TGTGCCAGCAGCTTAAACGGGGCAGATACGCAGTATTTT. Translating gives CASSLNGADTQYF. The V and J genes are TRBV7-3 and TRBJ2-3; tentative D call: TRBD2 (5 bases). Trimming removed 1 base from V and 4 bases from J, with 6 bases in between. The CDR3 extends over 13 amino acids. The germline V gene has CDR1 SGHTA and CDR2 FQGTGA.

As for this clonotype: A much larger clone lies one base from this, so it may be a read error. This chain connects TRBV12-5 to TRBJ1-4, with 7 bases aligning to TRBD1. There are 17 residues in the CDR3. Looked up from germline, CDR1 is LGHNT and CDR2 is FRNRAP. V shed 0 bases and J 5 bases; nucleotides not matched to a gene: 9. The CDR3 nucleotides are TGTGCTAGTGGTTTGGTACAGGGGCCGGGCTTCAATGAAAAACTGTTTTTT. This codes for CASGLVQGPGFNEKLFF.

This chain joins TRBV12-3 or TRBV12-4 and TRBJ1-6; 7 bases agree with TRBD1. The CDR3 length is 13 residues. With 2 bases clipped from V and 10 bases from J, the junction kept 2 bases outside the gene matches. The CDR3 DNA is TGTGCCAGCAGTTTAAGGGGGCAATCACCCCTCCACTTT. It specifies CASSLRGQSPLHF.

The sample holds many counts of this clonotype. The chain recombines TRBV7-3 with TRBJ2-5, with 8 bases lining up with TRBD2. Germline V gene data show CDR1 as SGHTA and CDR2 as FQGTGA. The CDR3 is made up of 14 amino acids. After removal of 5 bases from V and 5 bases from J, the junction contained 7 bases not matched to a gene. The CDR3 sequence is CASSPGTSLETQYF. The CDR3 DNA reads TGTGCCAGCAGCCCCGGGACTAGTCTTGAGACCCAGTACTTC.

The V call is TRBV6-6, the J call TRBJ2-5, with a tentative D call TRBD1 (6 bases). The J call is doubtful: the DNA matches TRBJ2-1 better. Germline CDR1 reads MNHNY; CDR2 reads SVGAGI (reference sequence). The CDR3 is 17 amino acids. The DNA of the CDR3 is TGTGCCAGCAGTTATGTCGGGATACAGGGCGTTGGGGAGACCCAGTTCTTC. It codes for CASSYVGIQGVGETQFF.

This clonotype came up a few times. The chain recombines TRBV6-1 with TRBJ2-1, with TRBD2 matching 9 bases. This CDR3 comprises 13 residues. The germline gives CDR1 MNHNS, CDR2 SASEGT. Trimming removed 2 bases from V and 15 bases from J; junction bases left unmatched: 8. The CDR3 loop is CASSERLAGFLFF. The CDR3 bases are TGTGCCAGCAGTGAACGCCTAGCGGGATTTCTGTTCTTC.

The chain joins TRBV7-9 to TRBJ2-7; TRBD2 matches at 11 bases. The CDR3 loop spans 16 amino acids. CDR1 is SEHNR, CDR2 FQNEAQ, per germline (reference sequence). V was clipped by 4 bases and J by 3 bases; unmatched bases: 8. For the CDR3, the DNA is TGTGCCAGCAGCTCCGGGACTAGCGGCGCTGGCTACGAGCAGTACTTC. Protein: CASSSGTSGAGYEQYF.

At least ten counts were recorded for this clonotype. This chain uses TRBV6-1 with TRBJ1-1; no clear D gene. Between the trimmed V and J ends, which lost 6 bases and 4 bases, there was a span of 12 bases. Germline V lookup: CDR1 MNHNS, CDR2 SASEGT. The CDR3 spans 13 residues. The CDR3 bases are TGTGCCAGCAGGGGCACACAAACCACTGAAGCTTTCTTT. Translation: CASRGTQTTEAFF.

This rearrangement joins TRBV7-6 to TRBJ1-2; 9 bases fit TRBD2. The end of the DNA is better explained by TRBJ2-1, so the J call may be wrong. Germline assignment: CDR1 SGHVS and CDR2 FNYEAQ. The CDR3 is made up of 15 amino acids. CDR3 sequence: CASSPRTSVYNEQFF. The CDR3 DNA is TGTGCCAGCAGCCCTCGGACTAGCGTCTACAATGAGCAGTTCTTC.

The CDR3 is CASSYGADLRYNEQYF. DNA of the CDR3: TGTGCCAGCAGTTACGGGGCGGATCTGCGATACAATGAGCAGTACTTC. The chain is built from TRBV6-1 and TRBJ2-7; D may correspond to TRBD1 or TRBD2 (5 bases each). The germline gives CDR1 MNHNS, CDR2 SASEGT. The CDR3 has 16 residues. The germline V and J ends were trimmed by 5 bases and 7 bases, with 24 bases remaining between them.

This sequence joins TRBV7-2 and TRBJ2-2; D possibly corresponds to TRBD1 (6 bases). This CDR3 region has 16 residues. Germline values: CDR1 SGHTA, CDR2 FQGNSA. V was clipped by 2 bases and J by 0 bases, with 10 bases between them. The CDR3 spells CASSLTGHPNTGELFF. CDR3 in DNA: TGTGCCAGCAGCTTAACGGGACATCCGAACACCGGGGAGCTGTTTTTT.

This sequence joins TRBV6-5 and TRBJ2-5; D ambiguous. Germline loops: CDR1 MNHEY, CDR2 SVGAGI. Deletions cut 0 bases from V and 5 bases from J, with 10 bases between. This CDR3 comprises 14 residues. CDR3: CASSYSTGGETQYF. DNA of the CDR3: TGTGCCAGCAGTTACTCGACGGGTGGGGAGACCCAGTACTTC.

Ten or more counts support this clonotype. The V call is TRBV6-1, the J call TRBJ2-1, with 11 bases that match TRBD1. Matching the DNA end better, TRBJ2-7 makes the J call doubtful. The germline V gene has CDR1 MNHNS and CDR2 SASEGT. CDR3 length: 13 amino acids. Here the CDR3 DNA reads TGTGCCACCAGGACAGGGGGCTACAATGAGCAGTACTTC. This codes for CATRTGGYNEQYF.

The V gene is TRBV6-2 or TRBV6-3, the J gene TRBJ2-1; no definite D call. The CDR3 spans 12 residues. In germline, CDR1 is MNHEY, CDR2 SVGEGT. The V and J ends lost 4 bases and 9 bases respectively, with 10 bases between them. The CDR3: CASSSSQREQFF. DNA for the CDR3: TGTGCCAGCAGTTCATCCCAGCGTGAGCAGTTCTTC.

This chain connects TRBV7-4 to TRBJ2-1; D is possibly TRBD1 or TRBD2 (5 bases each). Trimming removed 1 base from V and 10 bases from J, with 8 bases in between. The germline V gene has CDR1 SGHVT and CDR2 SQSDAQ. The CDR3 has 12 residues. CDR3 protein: CASSLGWDEQFF. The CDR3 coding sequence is TGTGCCAGCAGCTTAGGGTGGGACGAGCAGTTCTTC.

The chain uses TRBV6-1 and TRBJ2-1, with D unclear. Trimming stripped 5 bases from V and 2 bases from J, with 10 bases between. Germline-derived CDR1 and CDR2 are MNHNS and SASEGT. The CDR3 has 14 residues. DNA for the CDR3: TGTGCCAGCAGTCCCCCGTTGCCCTACAATGAGCAGTTCTTC. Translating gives CASSPPLPYNEQFF.

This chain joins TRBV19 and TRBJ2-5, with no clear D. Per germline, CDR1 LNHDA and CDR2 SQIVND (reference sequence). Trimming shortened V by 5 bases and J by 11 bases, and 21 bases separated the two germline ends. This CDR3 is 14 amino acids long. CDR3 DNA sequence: TGTGCCAGTAGTCCCAGACACCCAACGGGTGAGCAGTACTTC. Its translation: CASSPRHPTGEQYF.

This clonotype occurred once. CDR3 in amino acids: CASATEDSYNEQFF. The CDR3 nucleotides are TGTGCCAGCGCAACGGAGGACTCCTACAATGAGCAGTTCTTC. This chain joins TRBV6-6 and TRBJ2-7, with D possibly matching TRBD2 (5 bases). The J call is uncertain, as TRBJ2-1 better fits the DNA end. This CDR3 has 14 amino acids. In germline, CDR1 is MNHNY, CDR2 SVGAGI (reference sequence).